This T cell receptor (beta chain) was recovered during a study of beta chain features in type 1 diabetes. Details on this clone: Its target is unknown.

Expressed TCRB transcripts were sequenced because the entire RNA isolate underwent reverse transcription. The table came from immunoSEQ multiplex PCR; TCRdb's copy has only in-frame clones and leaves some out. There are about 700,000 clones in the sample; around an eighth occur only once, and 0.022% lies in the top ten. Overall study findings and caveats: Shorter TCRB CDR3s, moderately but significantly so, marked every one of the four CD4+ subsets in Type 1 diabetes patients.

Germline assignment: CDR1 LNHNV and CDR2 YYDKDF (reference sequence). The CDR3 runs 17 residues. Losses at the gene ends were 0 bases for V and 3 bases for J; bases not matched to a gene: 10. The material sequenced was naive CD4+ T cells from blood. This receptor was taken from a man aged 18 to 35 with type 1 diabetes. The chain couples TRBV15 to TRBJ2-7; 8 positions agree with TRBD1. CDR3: CATSRDGGQVTYYEQYF. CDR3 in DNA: TGTGCCACCAGCAGAGATGGGGGACAGGTAACATACTACGAGCAGTACTTC.